The clone carrying this T cell receptor (beta chain) was seen a few times. The patients all showed relapse after autologous stem cell transplantation, while their brentuximab vedotin exposure varied. The sample belongs to a study of PD-1 blockade in classical Hodgkin lymphoma. Some clones are missing from TCRdb's copy, which holds only in-frame ones; the method was immunoSEQ multiplex PCR. Among about 41,000 clones, 85% to 90% were seen once, and the ten largest hold just over 5.5%. V lost 3 bases and J lost 7; bases outside the gene matches: 8. This CDR3 is built from 16 residues. In germline, CDR1 is MNHEY, CDR2 SMNVEV (reference sequence).

The receptor comes from a human donor with classical Hodgkin lymphoma. Specimen: peripheral blood mononuclear cells (PBMCs), collected before the second cycle of nivolumab. The chain employs TRBV27 and TRBJ2-2, with 10 bases aligning to TRBD2. CDR3 region: CASSFRSGGGHGELFF. Written as DNA, the CDR3 is TGTGCCAGCAGTTTTAGGAGCGGGGGGGGCCACGGGGAGCTGTTTTTT.